The clone carrying this TCR beta chain was counted only a few times. MiXCR was run by TCRdb on the 5' RACE reads, yielding one entry per CDR3 protein. Among 55,000 to 70,000 distinct CDR3 sequences listed, approximately 21% were seen once. The data belong to a study of HIV-infected patients and healthy controls. Trimming removed 0 bases from V and 8 bases from J, with 13 bases in between. This CDR3 is 13 amino acids long. CDR1 and CDR2 from the germline V gene are GTSNPN and SVGIG (reference sequence). This rearrangement joins TRBV30 to TRBJ1-1; TRBD1 might be the D (5 bases). Sequenced input: CD4+ T cells from blood. This sequence was found in a human donor in good health. The CDR3 DNA reads as TGTGCCTGGAGTGTAGAGGAGGGGCGGGAAGCTTTCTTT. It encodes CAWSVEEGREAFF.